Detailed here is one TCR beta chain. TCRdb's table, derived via immunoSEQ multiplex PCR, lists solely in-frame clones and lacks some. The table lists about 62,000 clones, approximately 92% of them singletons. The source of the sample is a study of T cell changes during pregnancy in multiple sclerosis. The CDR3 covers 16 residues. The ends lost 5 bases at V and 5 bases at J; junction bases unmatched: 14. Germline V gives CDR1 SGHTA, CDR2 FQGNSA. This sequence joins TRBV7-2 and TRBJ2-5; 7 positions match TRBD2. The specimen was peripheral blood, collected in the second trimester of pregnancy. This TCR was recovered from a female donor in good health, enrolled as a control in a pregnancy study. The CDR3 is CASSRSTTSRSETQYF. The CDR3 nucleotides read TGTGCCAGCAGCCGATCCACGACTAGCCGGTCGGAGACCCAGTACTTC.